The rows below give T cell receptor beta chains drawn from one sample of a study of blood T cell repertoires in COVID-19. Some clones are missing from TCRdb's copy, which holds only in-frame ones; the method was immunoSEQ multiplex PCR. The sample consists of approximately 220,000 clones, more than 65% of them appearing once. The sequenced material came from peripheral blood. The receptors come from a woman older than 75 with acute or convalescent COVID-19. CDR3s include the opening cysteine and the closing phenylalanine or tryptophan. A D gene is named only where the DNA matches it firmly. Size values are once, few and many counts, or a class for expanded clones, and some rows have none.

j_call clone_size d_call v_call cdr3_nt cdr3_aa
TRBJ2-3 - TRBD2 TRBV7-9 TGTGCCAGCAAGGCTAGCGGGGCCACAGATACGCAGTATTTT CASKASGATDTQYF
TRBJ2-7 - - TRBV11-3 TGTGCCAGCAGCGACGAGACTGGCGAGCAGTACTTC CASSDETGEQYF
TRBJ2-7 - - TRBV7-2 TGTGCCAGCAGCCGGGCTGTCGGGGGCTACGAGCAGTACTTC CASSRAVGGYEQYF
TRBJ1-6 - TRBD1 TRBV7-6 TGTGCCAGCAGCTGGGGACAGGGGAATAATTCACCCCTCCACTTT CASSWGQGNNSPLHF
TRBJ2-7 - - TRBV7-8 TGTGCCAGCAGCAGAGGACAGAAAAACGAGCAGTACTTC CASSRGQKNEQYF
TRBJ1-3 - TRBD1 TRBV19 TGTGCCACCCGGGACAGGGGGCCTGGAAACACCATATATTTT CATRDRGPGNTIYF
TRBJ2-7 few - TRBV27 TGTGCCAGCAGTTTAACATGGAGACCGGAATACGAGCAGTACTTC CASSLTWRPEYEQYF
TRBJ1-1 - TRBD1 TRBV18 TGTGCCAGCTCACCAAAGGGACAGGGGGCAGTTGGTTGGACTGAAGCTTTCTTT CASSPKGQGAVGWTEAFF
TRBJ1-5 - TRBD1 TRBV6-1 TGTGCCAGCAGTGACGACAGGGGATGGAATCAGCCCCAGCATTTT CASSDDRGWNQPQHF
TRBJ2-1 - TRBD2 TRBV18 TGTGCCAGCTCGCGCCAACTAGCGGGGGAGCAGTTCTTC CASSRQLAGEQFF
TRBJ1-3 few - TRBV21-1 TGTGCCAGCACCTCAAAGGGGGACAGGTCAGTGATGTACACCATATATTTT CASTSKGDRSVMYTIYF
TRBJ1-3 - - TRBV18 TGTGCCAGCTCACCACCCGGGGGAAATTCGGGAAACACCATATATTTT CASSPPGGNSGNTIYF
TRBJ1-3 - - TRBV20-1 TGCAGTGCCCGCGCTGGAAACACCATATATTTT CSARAGNTIYF
TRBJ2-2 - TRBD1 TRBV5-8 TGTGCCAGCAGCTTTTTTACCAGGGGGCAGGACGGGGAGCTGTTTTTT CASSFFTRGQDGELFF
TRBJ2-2 - TRBD2 TRBV2 TGTGCCAGCAGTGAAAAGACTAGCGGGGTATCCGGGGAGCTGTTTTTT CASSEKTSGVSGELFF
TRBJ1-2 once TRBD1 TRBV5-1 TGCGCCAGCAGCTTGGATATTGCCGGGACAGGGGGTGACTATGGCTACACCTTC CASSLDIAGTGGDYGYTF